The entry below describes one T cell receptor (beta chain). Its antigen is unknown. Germline V gene sequence: CDR1 LNHDA, CDR2 SQIVND (reference sequence). CDR3 size: 13 residues. Trimming removed 7 bases from V and 1 base from J, with 10 bases in between. The sample comes from a study of CXCR4 blockade with PD-1 therapy in pancreatic cancer. Study-wide points: Tumor clonality averaged approximately 0.15 versus 0.05 in healthy blood, not predicting survival. Sequencing covered TCRbeta chains only, not alpha chains.

The method was immunoSEQ multiplex PCR; TCRdb's version includes in-frame clones alone and lacks a portion of them. Among about 8,100 clones listed, approximately 54% were seen once. The sequenced sample consisted of tumor tissue. The chain combines TRBV19 with TRBJ1-1; tentative D call: TRBD1 (6 bases). This receptor was identified in a human donor with pancreatic ductal adenocarcinoma. The CDR3, as DNA: TGTGCCAGTAAACCAGGGGCGAACACTGAAGCTTTCTTT. Its translation: CASKPGANTEAFF.